The 8 T cell receptor beta chains below all came from one sample that was sequenced in a study of shared clonotypes between healthy human individuals. Clones were sequenced by immunoSEQ multiplex PCR, and TCRdb holds only the in-frame ones, with some missing. The table includes about 2 million clones, 90% to 95% detected once. Input material: naive CD4+ T cells sorted from blood. Subset meaning: CD45RA+ positively selected. These receptors were obtained from a man aged 18 to 29 in good health.

This rearrangement joins TRBV30 to TRBJ1-4; 7 nucleotides agree with TRBD1. There are 13 residues in the CDR3. V was clipped by 8 bases and J by 5 bases; unmatched bases: 8. Germline CDR1 reads GTSNPN; CDR2 reads SVGIG (reference sequence). In nucleotides, the CDR3 is TGTGCCCACCGACAGGGAGGCAATGAAAAACTGTTTTTT. The encoded protein is CAHRQGGNEKLFF.

The rearrangement uses TRBV10-1 and TRBJ2-1; D is undetermined. Germline lookup yields CDR1 WNHNN and CDR2 SYGVQD (reference sequence). V lost 0 bases and J 5 bases, leaving 14 bases between the germline ends. This CDR3 comprises 16 residues. CDR3 sequence reads: CASSESGGEPNNEQFF. For the CDR3, the DNA is TGCGCCAGCAGTGAGTCTGGCGGTGAACCAAACAATGAGCAGTTCTTC.

The rearrangement uses TRBV29-1 and TRBJ1-1; 7 bases match TRBD1. Per the germline V gene, CDR1 is SQVTM and CDR2 is ANQGSEA. V was clipped by 4 bases and J by 5 bases; unmatched bases: 7. The CDR3 has 13 residues. In DNA form, the CDR3 reads TGCAGCGTTGGTGGCAGCAGGGGGACTGAAGCTTTCTTT. Translation gives CSVGGSRGTEAFF.

As concerns this clone: The junction shows a germline mismatch at one end, possibly a read error. Other DNA sequences within the sample encode an identical CDR3. The chain joins TRBV29-1 to TRBJ2-7; D is ambiguous. In germline, CDR1 is SQVTM, CDR2 ANQGSEA. The CDR3 length is 14 residues. The CDR3 nucleotides read TGCAGCGTTGGGCCCCGTCAGAGCTCCTACGAGCAGTATTTC. Translation gives CSVGPRQSSYEQYF.

The CDR3 coding sequence is TGCGCCAGCAGCAGAGAAGCGCCCTCTGGAAACACCATATATTTT. This translates into CASSREAPSGNTIYF. The chain couples TRBV5-1 to TRBJ1-3; the D is unclear. CDR1 and CDR2 (germline): SGHRS, YFSETQ. V was trimmed by 4 bases and J by 0 bases, leaving 11 bases between them. This CDR3 is 15 amino acids long.

This clone has only one observation. The genes are TRBV6-1 and TRBJ1-6, with D possibly TRBD1 on 5 matching bases. This CDR3 comprises 14 residues. V was cut by 6 bases and J by 14 bases, with 20 bases left in between. Germline lookup yields CDR1 MNHNS and CDR2 SASEGT. The CDR3 coding sequence is TGTGCCAGCAGAGGGACCCCGTTGGGCGTGACCCTCCACTTT. This codes for CASRGTPLGVTLHF.

The V and J genes are TRBV6-1 and TRBJ1-5, with 9 bases fitting TRBD1. After removal of 1 base from V and 4 bases from J, the junction contained 5 bases not matched to a gene. The CDR3 runs 16 residues. CDR1 and CDR2 from the germline V gene are MNHNS and SASEGT. CDR3 loop: CASSEVLDRGNQPQHF. CDR3 sequence (DNA): TGTGCCAGCAGTGAAGTTTTGGACAGGGGTAATCAGCCCCAGCATTTT.

The chain combines TRBV9 with TRBJ2-7; D perhaps matches TRBD1 (5 bases). The CDR3 covers 14 residues. Trimming cost V 4 bases and J 1 base, with 12 bases left between them. Germline assignment: CDR1 SGDLS and CDR2 YYNGEE. The CDR3 DNA sequence: TGTGCCAGCAGCCTTGACAGATTTTCCTACGAGCAGTACTTC. It specifies CASSLDRFSYEQYF.